This T cell receptor beta chain was recovered during a study of blood T cell repertoires in COVID-19 (dated by TCRdb to the early 2020s). Study-level background: Samples covering the acute and convalescent phases of COVID-19 were provided by collaborators in the United States, Italy and Spain. The prospective study material was composed of cDNA or gDNA derived from T cells, B-cell-depleted T cells, or PBMCs. Deeply sampled blood TCRbeta repertoires from subjects exposed to, actively infected with, or recovered from COVID-19 were included in the dataset. The samples were drawn from the first 160 participants of the ongoing ImmuneRACE study and from 1,254 subjects provided by 6 global collaborators. The repertoires were made available in a free public database intended to serve as a resource for research on the immune response to SARS-CoV-2. Where available, HLA class I and class II types were taken from metadata supplied by the sample provider and were not determined by assay-based typing. Sample metadata almost always included a de-identified subject ID, COVID-19 status, age in years and sex.

One collaborating source in Seattle enrolled patients while the patients were actively infected and followed the patients over time throughout the course of disease. Collaborating institutions collected whole blood in K2EDTA tubes following their own protocols. For TCRbeta analysis, collaborators shipped samples in one of three forms: frozen whole blood, isolated PBMCs, or DNA extracted from either of those sample types. TCRbeta CDR3 regions were amplified from genomic DNA by means of the immunoSEQ Assay, a bias-controlled multiplex PCR. Per the original workflow: Nucleated cell counts per sample were estimated from amplification of reference gene primers within the assay. To quantify the absolute abundance of each unique TCRbeta CDR3 rearrangement, sequence reads were collapsed and filtered. Productive Simpson clonality was computed per sample as the square root of Simpson's diversity index over productive rearrangements. TCRdb re-hosts the immuneACCESS table, in-frame sequences only. Its copies lack some clones; in the studies checked, an unresolved V gene accounts for under half of them, and the cause for the rest is not known. From that table come the V and J calls and clone size; the DNA was used to work out D and trimming. In this sample the table shows over 70,000 clones, around 90% of which occur a single time. Together, the top ten hold over 5.5% of the sample.

CDR1 and CDR2 are read off the germline V gene as KGHDR and SFDVKD. Cut back by 3 bases and 0 bases, the V and J ends lie 4 bases apart. CDR3 length: 13 amino acids, cysteine to phenylalanine. Of all the DNA, just the CDR3 is kept, 39 bases in frame from base 1. For this clone: Its antigen specificity is not known. No per-base quality is available; no much larger clone lies one base away.

The investigation overall reported the following: The quantity of clinical and demographic metadata differed by source and by participant and was supplied without curation.

The receptor's source is a man younger than 35 with COVID-19, enrolled during active disease. Sequences were obtained from peripheral blood. The chain uses TRBV24-1 and TRBJ2-5, with no D gene named confidently. The nucleotide sequence reads as follows: TGTGCCACCAGTGATGAGTACCAAGAGACCCAGTACTTC. This is translated as CATSDEYQETQYF.